Below, 16 T cell receptor beta chains from the same sample are listed, as sequenced in a study of cytomegalovirus exposure and HLA in healthy donors. PCR was performed using 60 Vbeta and 13 Jbeta primers. Repertoires were generated with immunoSEQ multiplex PCR, while TCRdb's copy carries only in-frame clones and drops some. The repertoire holds fewer than 55,000 clones, with less than 75% as singletons. The specimen was PBMCs. These receptors all stem from a woman aged 50 to 60 in good health and CMV-seropositive.

J is TRBJ2-7 and V is TRBV5-4, with D possibly being TRBD1 (5 bases). The CDR3 spans 14 residues. V lost 0 bases and J lost 3, with 10 bases in between. Germline-derived CDR1 and CDR2 are SGHNT and YYREEE (reference sequence). The DNA for the CDR3 is TGTGCCAGCAGCTTGGGGGCAGGGAACTACGAGCAGTACTTC. Translating gives CASSLGAGNYEQYF.

This clone occurred once. The genes are TRBV7-9 and TRBJ1-2; the D gene is possibly TRBD1 (5 bases). Germline CDR1 is SEHNR and CDR2 is FQNEAQ (reference sequence). Trimming pared 5 bases from V and 5 bases from J, leaving 12 bases between. This CDR3 is 13 amino acids long. This CDR3 reads CASSPTDSYGYTF. The CDR3 bases are TGTGCCAGCAGCCCGACAGACTCATATGGCTACACCTTC.

The genes are TRBV28 and TRBJ1-1; D gene ambiguous. CDR3 length: 15 amino acids. Trimming pared 4 bases from V and 5 bases from J, leaving 17 bases between. Germline values: CDR1 MDHEN, CDR2 SYDVKM. CDR3 in DNA: TGTGCCAGCAGTTATGGGCTACTCCGTCCGACTGAAGCTTTCTTT. It specifies CASSYGLLRPTEAFF.

This sequence joins TRBV21-1 and TRBJ2-7; the table names TRBD1, a call not compared with the DNA. TRBV21-1 constitutes a pseudogene. There are 16 residues in the CDR3. CDR3: CASSKVGQGEVYEQYF. For the CDR3, the DNA is TGTGCCAGCAGCAAAGTTGGACAGGGAGAAGTCTACGAGCAGTACTTC.

Here the CDR3 reads CASIKNGASGTEAFF. The CDR3 nucleotides read TGTGCCAGTATCAAGAATGGTGCCTCGGGGACTGAAGCTTTCTTT. This chain links TRBV19 with TRBJ1-1; D unresolved. This CDR3 comprises 15 residues. V was pared by 7 bases and J by 5 bases, with 20 bases between. Germline-derived CDR1 and CDR2 are LNHDA and SQIVND (reference sequence).

As concerns this clone: At one end, the junction sequence differs from germline, possibly due to a read error. The chain couples TRBV30 to TRBJ2-7, with D perhaps TRBD2 (6 bases). Per the germline V gene, CDR1 is GTSNPN and CDR2 is SVGIG (reference sequence). The CDR3 runs 12 residues. The chain's CDR3 is CAWSAGLGLVNF. CDR3 DNA: TGTGCCTGGAGTGCCGGTCTGGGACTTGTAAACTTC.

This chain connects TRBV28 to TRBJ1-4; 8 bases match TRBD1. Germline values: CDR1 MDHEN, CDR2 SYDVKM. The CDR3 is 14 amino acids. The V and J ends lost 4 bases and 7 bases, in that order; junction bases with no gene match: 5. CDR3 DNA: TGTGCCAGCAGTTCCAGGGGGCTCAGTGAAAAACTGTTTTTT. Translating it yields CASSSRGLSEKLFF. Using reference TRBV28 and TRBJ1-4 for the parts outside the CDR3, the full variable domain is DVKVTQSSRYLVKRTGEKVFLECVQDMDHENMFWYRQDPGLGLRLIYFSYDVKMKEKGDIPEGYSVSREKKERFSLILESASTNQTSMYLCASSSRGLSEKLFFGSGTQLSVL.

This chain uses TRBV28 with TRBJ1-1; 8 nucleotides match TRBD1. The CDR3 length is 16 residues. Germline loops: CDR1 MDHEN, CDR2 SYDVKM. V trimming: 5 bases; J trimming: 3 bases; junction bases outside the gene matches: 11. CDR3 amino acids: CASSLQPGQGDTEAFF. In nucleotides, the CDR3 is TGTGCCAGCAGTCTGCAACCCGGACAGGGAGACACTGAAGCTTTCTTT.

The J gene is TRBJ1-4, the V gene TRBV7-9; tentatively, D is TRBD1 (6 bases). CDR3 length equals 15 residues. Germline CDR1 SEHNR, CDR2 FQNEAQ (reference sequence). Between the trimmed V and J ends, which lost 2 bases and 7 bases, there was a span of 14 bases. The CDR3 is CASSLFQGRVEKLFF. The CDR3, as DNA: TGTGCCAGCAGCTTATTTCAGGGGCGCGTTGAAAAACTGTTTTTT.

This rearrangement joins TRBV5-1 to TRBJ2-1, with 9 bases identical to TRBD1. The CDR3 totals 15 residues. Unmatched junction bases numbered 8, after V lost 2 bases and J lost 8 bases. Germline assignment: CDR1 SGHRS and CDR2 YFSETQ. The CDR3 spells CASSFQGTGSDEQFF. As DNA, the CDR3 is TGCGCCAGCAGCTTCCAAGGGACAGGGAGTGATGAGCAGTTCTTC.

The V call is TRBV7-6, the J call TRBJ2-3; weak D call: TRBD2 (6 bases). Between the trimmed V and J ends, which lost 5 bases and 0 bases, there was a span of 15 bases. Germline V gives CDR1 SGHVS, CDR2 FNYEAQ. This CDR3 is 16 amino acids long. CDR3 loop: CASSPVGGPSTDTQYF. The CDR3 DNA follows: TGTGCCAGCAGCCCAGTGGGGGGTCCTAGCACAGATACGCAGTATTTT.

The chain combines TRBV7-9 with TRBJ1-1; no reliable D call. Germline CDR1 reads SEHNR; CDR2 reads FQNEAQ (reference sequence). V gave up 3 bases and J gave up 4 bases, with 9 bases separating them. This CDR3 region has 13 residues. CDR3: CASSLEGSTEAFF. The CDR3 DNA sequence: TGTGCCAGCAGCTTGGAAGGGAGCACTGAAGCTTTCTTT.

The chain has TRBV28 and TRBJ2-5; 8 positions agree with TRBD1. This CDR3 spans 15 amino acids. The V segment lost 5 bases and the J segment 5 bases; nucleotides outside the gene matches: 10. Germline lookup yields CDR1 MDHEN and CDR2 SYDVKM. Here the CDR3 DNA reads TGTGCCAGCAGTCCAGACAGGGGCCTCGGGGAGACCCAGTACTTC. Protein product: CASSPDRGLGETQYF.

This clone was found once. The CDR3: CASSGGQFSYEQYF. The CDR3 nucleotides read TGTGCCAGCAGCGGAGGACAGTTCTCCTACGAGCAGTACTTC. This chain joins TRBV11-2 and TRBJ2-7; D might be TRBD1 (6 bases). Trimming stripped 5 bases from V and 0 bases from J, with 11 bases between. Germline CDR1 is SGHAT and CDR2 is FQNNGV. The CDR3 is 14 amino acids. The full variable domain, rest sourced from reference TRBV11-2 and TRBJ2-7, is EAGVAQSPRYKIIEKRQSVAFWCNPISGHATLYWYQQILGQGPKLLIQFQNNGVVDDSQLPKDRFSAERLKGVDSTLKIQPAKLEDSAVYLCASSGGQFSYEQYFGPGTRLTVT.

The chain couples TRBV11-2 to TRBJ2-5, with a tentative D call TRBD1 (5 bases). Per the germline V gene, CDR1 is SGHAT and CDR2 is FQNNGV. The CDR3 covers 13 residues. The V end was cut by 10 bases, the J end by 1 base, with 13 bases between. The CDR3: CATGREPQETQYF. Written as DNA, the CDR3 is TGTGCCACAGGCAGGGAACCCCAAGAGACCCAGTACTTC.

Only a few counts were recorded for this clone. The gene calls are TRBV6-5 and TRBJ1-2; 7 nucleotides match TRBD1. Germline values: CDR1 MNHEY, CDR2 SVGAGI. This CDR3 region has 15 residues. Germline trimming cut 2 bases from V and 4 bases from J; bases unmatched to any gene: 7. Written as DNA, the CDR3 is TGTGCCAGCAGTTACAACAGGGGTGGGGGCTATGGCTACACCTTC. Translating it yields CASSYNRGGGYGYTF.